The rows below give T cell receptor beta chains drawn from one sample of a study of blood T cell repertoires in COVID-19. Method: immunoSEQ multiplex PCR; TCRdb's copy keeps in-frame clones and lacks some. Of some 330,000 clones listed, about 89% are singletons. Sequences were obtained from PBMCs or T cells enriched from blood (not recorded which). The receptors were gathered from a man aged 40-55 years in a cohort exposed to, infected with or recovered from COVID-19 (not recorded which). The CDR3 runs from the conserved cysteine through the conserved F or W. The D gene is left open where the match is weak. Clone size is given for some rows only: seen once, a few or many times, or a class if the clone is expanded.

few	13	TRBV5-4	-	TRBJ1-2	CASSDAPGGGYTF	TGTGCCAGCAGCGATGCTCCGGGGGGCGGCTACACCTTC
-	11	TRBV20-1	-	TRBJ2-7	CSPSHRGEQYF	TGCAGTCCTAGTCATAGAGGAGAGCAGTACTTC
-	16	TRBV2	TRBD1	TRBJ1-1	CASSYNSGTGRTEAFF	TGTGCCAGCAGTTATAACTCCGGGACAGGGAGGACTGAAGCTTTCTTT
-	15	TRBV7-8	-	TRBJ2-2	CASSLTSRNTGELFF	TGTGCCAGCAGCTTAACGAGTCGAAACACCGGGGAGCTGTTTTTT
-	14	TRBV10-2	-	TRBJ1-1	CASRDTGRVTEAFF	TGCGCCAGCAGAGACACAGGGCGGGTCACTGAAGCTTTCTTT
-	14	TRBV28	-	TRBJ1-4	CASSPQATNEKLFF	TGTGCCAGCAGTCCACAAGCAACTAATGAAAAACTGTTTTTT
few	18	TRBV11-2	TRBD2	TRBJ2-5	CASSLETLAGWGVETQYF	TGTGCCAGCAGCTTAGAAACCCTAGCGGGATGGGGGGTAGAGACCCAGTACTTC
once	17	TRBV7-6	TRBD1	TRBJ1-4	CASSLAGGTGANEKLFF	TGTGCCAGCAGCTTAGCCGGTGGAACAGGGGCTAATGAAAAACTGTTTTTT
-	16	TRBV19	TRBD2	TRBJ2-3	CASSLTGTSGTDTQYF	TGTGCCAGTAGCCTAACCGGGACTAGCGGCACAGATACGCAGTATTTT
-	13	TRBV19	-	TRBJ1-1	CASNAGPNTEAFF	TGTGCCAGTAATGCAGGGCCGAACACTGAAGCTTTCTTT
-	14	TRBV27	TRBD2	TRBJ2-7	CASSLRLAGYEQYF	TGTGCCAGCAGTTTGCGACTAGCGGGATACGAGCAGTACTTC
-	15	TRBV6-5	-	TRBJ1-3	CASSRESHPGNTIYF	TGTGCCAGCAGCCGTGAGAGCCACCCTGGAAACACCATATATTTT
-	17	TRBV2	-	TRBJ1-1	CASRGDNPLRLSTEAFF	TGTGCCAGCAGGGGGGACAATCCCCTACGATTGAGCACTGAAGCTTTCTTT
few	15	TRBV9	TRBD2	TRBJ2-3	CASSDSSGRSDTQYF	TGTGCCAGCAGCGATTCTAGCGGGAGGTCTGATACGCAGTATTTT
-	11	TRBV7-9	TRBD1	TRBJ1-4	CASSPWDRAPF	TGTGCCAGCAGCCCCTGGGACAGGGCCCCTTTT
-	12	TRBV24-1	-	TRBJ1-2	CATSYQGYGYTF	TGTGCCACCAGCTATCAGGGTTATGGCTACACCTTC
-	13	TRBV6-1	-	TRBJ2-2	CASSESGTGELFF	TGTGCCAGCAGTGAATCAGGCACCGGGGAGCTGTTTTTT
-	16	TRBV3-1/TRBV3-2	TRBD2	TRBJ2-3	CASSQYTSGSADTQYF	TGTGCCAGCAGCCAGTATACTAGCGGGAGTGCAGATACGCAGTATTTT
-	14	TRBV29-1	TRBD1	TRBJ2-7	CSASTGTEGYEQYF	TGCAGCGCCTCAACCGGGACAGAGGGCTACGAGCAGTACTTC
once	13	TRBV23-1	-	TRBJ2-4	CASSHLAKDIQYF	TGCGCCAGCAGTCACCTAGCCAAGGACATTCAGTACTTC
-	15	TRBV5-1	TRBD1	TRBJ2-3	CASSSFGQGADTQYF	TGCGCCAGCAGCTCCTTTGGACAGGGGGCAGATACGCAGTATTTT
-	15	TRBV27	-	TRBJ2-3	CASSLLGENTDTQYF	TGTGCCAGCAGTTTATTAGGAGAAAACACAGATACGCAGTATTTT
-	12	TRBV2	TRBD1	TRBJ1-1	CASRTGGTEAFF	TGTGCCAGCAGGACAGGGGGAACTGAAGCTTTCTTT
-	15	TRBV10-3	-	TRBJ1-2	CAIHQTGPPNYGYTF	TGTGCCATCCATCAAACAGGGCCCCCAAACTATGGCTACACCTTC
-	17	TRBV4-1	TRBD1	TRBJ1-1	CASSQAAGGGLNTEAFF	TGCGCCAGCAGCCAAGCGGCAGGGGGCGGTTTGAACACTGAAGCTTTCTTT
-	15	TRBV9	TRBD2	TRBJ2-1	CASSEIAGDYNEQFF	TGTGCCAGCAGCGAAATAGCGGGAGACTACAATGAGCAGTTCTTC
-	15	TRBV18	TRBD1	TRBJ1-4	CASSPQGQGNEKLFF	TGTGCCAGCTCACCCCAGGGACAGGGAAATGAAAAACTGTTTTTT
-	13	TRBV30	TRBD2	TRBJ2-7	CAWTGGGSHEQYF	TGTGCCTGGACGGGAGGGGGTTCCCACGAGCAGTACTTC
-	18	TRBV6-4	TRBD1	TRBJ2-6	CASSADTGGSIGANVLTF	TGTGCCAGCAGTGCCGATACAGGGGGCTCCATCGGGGCCAACGTCCTGACTTTC
-	13	TRBV28	-	TRBJ1-5	CALGGQGGQPQHF	TGTGCACTGGGGGGGCAGGGTGGACAGCCCCAGCATTTT
-	16	TRBV5-1	TRBD2	TRBJ2-2	CASSLTSGVNTGELFF	TGCGCCAGCAGCTTGACTAGCGGGGTGAACACCGGGGAGCTGTTTTTT
-	14	TRBV7-8	-	TRBJ1-5	CASSIIATEQPQHF	TGTGCCAGCAGCATAATTGCCACTGAACAGCCCCAGCATTTT
-	13	TRBV6-5	TRBD1	TRBJ1-2	CASWQGATGGYTF	TGTGCCAGCTGGCAGGGGGCTACGGGAGGCTACACCTTC
few	12	TRBV24-1	-	TRBJ1-1	CATSDQNTEAFF	TGTGCCACCAGTGATCAGAACACTGAAGCTTTCTTT
-	14	TRBV6-5	TRBD1	TRBJ2-7	CASSRTGGSYEQYF	TGTGCCAGCAGTCGGACAGGGGGGTCCTACGAGCAGTACTTC
-	19	TRBV9	-	TRBJ2-7	CASSAATGFGTSPSYEQYF	TGTGCCAGCAGCGCGGCCACAGGGTTTGGGACCTCACCATCCTACGAGCAGTACTTC
once	15	TRBV3-1/TRBV3-2	-	TRBJ2-1	CASSQEGTVYNEQFF	TGTGCCAGCAGCCAAGAGGGCACGGTCTACAATGAGCAGTTCTTC
-	17	TRBV3-1/TRBV3-2	TRBD2	TRBJ2-5	CASSQDGTSGFQETQYF	TGTGCCAGCAGCCAAGATGGGACTAGCGGCTTCCAAGAGACCCAGTACTTC
once	15	TRBV4-1	TRBD1	TRBJ1-3	CASSPGQGGGNTIYF	TGCGCCAGCAGCCCAGGACAGGGGGGCGGAAACACCATATATTTT
-	14	TRBV7-2	-	TRBJ2-2	CASSTQGTTGELFF	TGTGCCAGCAGCACACAGGGCACCACCGGGGAGCTGTTTTTT
-	15	TRBV28	-	TRBJ2-7	CASSPRQVMAREQYF	TGTGCCAGCAGCCCGAGACAGGTAATGGCCAGGGAGCAGTACTTC
-	13	TRBV28	TRBD1	TRBJ1-2	CASSLQGAYGYTF	TGTGCCAGCAGCCTACAGGGGGCCTATGGCTACACCTTC
-	12	TRBV28	-	TRBJ2-7	CASSFWESEQYF	TGTGCCAGCAGTTTTTGGGAGAGCGAGCAGTACTTC
-	14	TRBV2	-	TRBJ2-2	CASSGQVKTGELFF	TGTGCCAGCAGTGGACAGGTTAAAACCGGGGAGCTGTTTTTT
few	17	TRBV27	TRBD1	TRBJ1-5	CASSFLPTGEGNQPQHF	TGTGCCAGCAGTTTCCTCCCGACAGGGGAAGGGAATCAGCCCCAGCATTTT
-	15	TRBV7-9	-	TRBJ1-1	CASSSRTRGNTEAFF	TGTGCCAGCAGTTCGCGTACCAGGGGCAACACTGAAGCTTTCTTT
-	15	TRBV6-5	-	TRBJ2-3	CASRPGVASTDTQYF	TGTGCCTCCCGTCCGGGGGTCGCTAGCACAGATACGCAGTATTTT
-	15	TRBV9	TRBD2	TRBJ2-1	CASSARTSGNNEQFF	TGTGCCAGCAGCGCAAGGACTAGCGGGAACAATGAGCAGTTCTTC